This T cell receptor beta chain was retrieved from a study of blood T cell repertoires in COVID-19. Study background: The United States, Italy and Spain supplied acute and convalescent COVID-19 samples. T cells, B-cell-depleted T cells, or PBMCs provided the cDNA or gDNA that served as material.

The repertoire was sequenced with immunoSEQ multiplex PCR; TCRdb's copy has only in-frame clones and lacks some. The profile shows some 180,000 clones, more than 80% of them singletons. The V and J ends lost 8 bases and 7 bases respectively, with 20 bases between them. There are 15 residues in the CDR3. The germline gives CDR1 SEHNR, CDR2 FQNEAQ (reference sequence). This chain joins TRBV7-9 and TRBJ2-2, with D possibly matching TRBD2 (5 bases). The clonotype was recovered from a woman older than 75 with COVID-19, enrolled during active disease. Sequencing input: peripheral blood. This CDR3 reads CASYLVRNEGGELFF. CDR3 bases: TGTGCCAGCTACCTCGTCCGGAATGAGGGCGGGGAGCTGTTTTTT.